This entry describes one TCR beta chain. At one of its ends the junction is not consistent with the germline gene, which may arise from a read error. The data are from a study of tumor and adjacent non-tumor tissue in lung cancer. About the research overall: The cohort had about a dozen adenocarcinoma, a couple of squamous cell and 1 small cell patients. Approximately 4 million productive TCRbeta reads were obtained per sample on average. Patients were aged roughly 30 to 76, roughly 9 men and a handful of women, stage I to III.

Three rounds of nested PCR, following a modified ARM-PCR protocol, produced the TCRbeta library. TCRdb recomputed calls from the multiplex PCR reads with MiXCR, one row per CDR3 protein. Of 90,000 to 110,000 distinct CDR3 sequences in the sample, roughly 73% are singletons; the top ten hold around 37%. No cell sorting was done before RNA was extracted from the tissue. Donors were chemotherapy-naive, newly diagnosed lung cancer surgical patients in China, August–late 2014. The origin of this receptor is a woman aged 60-70 years with non-small cell lung cancer. The sample consisted of lung tumor tissue.

The CDR3 loop reads CACSSLGPLCGYTF. The CDR3 region has the DNA TGTGCCTGCAGTTCACTGGGCCCGCTCTGTGGCTACACCTTC. The rearrangement uses TRBV11-1 and TRBJ1-2; no reliable D call. The CDR3 runs to 14 residues. Looked up from germline, CDR1 is SGHAT and CDR2 is FQDESV (reference sequence).